The rows below give T cell receptor beta chains drawn from one sample of a study of blood T cell repertoires in COVID-19. Using immunoSEQ multiplex PCR, the repertoire was profiled, and TCRdb retains in-frame clones only, with some absent. The table records under 200,000 clones, more than 70% of them present only once. Sequencing was done on a sample of peripheral blood. The source of these receptors is a man in his fifties or sixties with active or convalescent COVID-19. Both conserved end residues are part of each CDR3. D genes are given only for firm matches. Not all rows give a size; the values are once, few, many and, for expanded clones, a class.

cdr3_length: 15; v_call: TRBV14; j_call: TRBJ2-7; d_call: TRBD2; clone_size: .; cdr3_nt: TGTGCCAGCAGCCGAGACCTAGCGGGCTCCTACGAGCAGTACTTC; cdr3_aa: CASSRDLAGSYEQYF
cdr3_length: 16; v_call: TRBV7-2; j_call: TRBJ2-1; d_call: TRBD2; clone_size: once; cdr3_nt: TGTGCCAGCAGCTTAGGGACTAGCGGGAGAATTAATGAGCAGTTCTTC; cdr3_aa: CASSLGTSGRINEQFF
cdr3_length: 15; v_call: TRBV6-5; j_call: TRBJ1-1; d_call: TRBD1; clone_size: .; cdr3_nt: TGTGCCAGCAGTACTTCTAGGGGGCGGATGGGGTGGGCTTTCTTT; cdr3_aa: CASSTSRGRMGWAFF
cdr3_length: 14; v_call: TRBV7-2; j_call: TRBJ1-6; d_call: TRBD1; clone_size: .; cdr3_nt: TGTGCCAGCACCTCGACAGGGCCGAATTCACCCCTCCACTTT; cdr3_aa: CASTSTGPNSPLHF
cdr3_length: 16; v_call: TRBV3-1/TRBV3-2; j_call: TRBJ2-5; d_call: TRBD2; clone_size: .; cdr3_nt: TGTGCCAGCAGCCAAGATAACGGGGGGGCCCGGGAGACCCAGTACTTC; cdr3_aa: CASSQDNGGARETQYF
cdr3_length: 16; v_call: TRBV7-2; j_call: TRBJ1-1; d_call: TRBD1; clone_size: .; cdr3_nt: TGTGCCAGCAGCTTAGACAGCCTAGGGGGCTTGCGTAGGGCTTTCTTT; cdr3_aa: CASSLDSLGGLRRAFF
cdr3_length: 21; v_call: TRBV4-1; j_call: TRBJ2-3; d_call: TRBD2; clone_size: .; cdr3_nt: TGCGCCAGCAGCCAACTGAAGACTAGCGGGGGACCCGGCCTCCTCACAGATACGCAGTATTTT; cdr3_aa: CASSQLKTSGGPGLLTDTQYF
cdr3_length: 15; v_call: TRBV6-2/TRBV6-3; j_call: TRBJ1-6; d_call: TRBD1; clone_size: .; cdr3_nt: TGTGCCAGCAGCTTTCGGGACAGGCGGGGTTCACCCCTCCACTTT; cdr3_aa: CASSFRDRRGSPLHF
cdr3_length: 16; v_call: TRBV3-1/TRBV3-2; j_call: TRBJ2-7; d_call: TRBD2; clone_size: .; cdr3_nt: TGTGCCAGCACCAAGAACCTAGCGGGTCATCCTGGGGAGCAGTACTTC; cdr3_aa: CASTKNLAGHPGEQYF
cdr3_length: 11; v_call: TRBV20-1; j_call: TRBJ1-1; d_call: .; clone_size: .; cdr3_nt: TGCAGTGCCCGACTTGGGACTGAAGCTTTCTTT; cdr3_aa: CSARLGTEAFF
cdr3_length: 15; v_call: TRBV7-3; j_call: TRBJ1-3; d_call: .; clone_size: .; cdr3_nt: TGTGCCAGCAGCTTACAGGGGAACCCAGAAAACACCATATATTTT; cdr3_aa: CASSLQGNPENTIYF
cdr3_length: 14; v_call: TRBV30; j_call: TRBJ2-1; d_call: TRBD2; clone_size: .; cdr3_nt: TGTGCCTGGAGTCTGCCGGGAGGAAGCAATGAGCAGTTCTTC; cdr3_aa: CAWSLPGGSNEQFF
cdr3_length: 13; v_call: TRBV13; j_call: TRBJ1-1; d_call: .; clone_size: .; cdr3_nt: TGTGCCAGCAGCTCCCCTGGGCACACTGAAGCTTTCTTT; cdr3_aa: CASSSPGHTEAFF
cdr3_length: 12; v_call: TRBV19; j_call: TRBJ2-3; d_call: TRBD1; clone_size: .; cdr3_nt: TGTGCCAGTAGTAACAGGGGAGATACGCAGTATTTT; cdr3_aa: CASSNRGDTQYF
cdr3_length: 15; v_call: TRBV6-5; j_call: TRBJ1-2; d_call: .; clone_size: .; cdr3_nt: TGTGCCAGCAGTTACTTGAACAGGGCAAACTATGGCTACACCTTC; cdr3_aa: CASSYLNRANYGYTF
cdr3_length: 15; v_call: TRBV10-3; j_call: TRBJ1-6; d_call: .; clone_size: .; cdr3_nt: TGTGCCATCAGTGGGGCGTCCTCCTATAATTCACCCCTCCACTTT; cdr3_aa: CAISGASSYNSPLHF
cdr3_length: 14; v_call: TRBV6-5; j_call: TRBJ1-5; d_call: .; clone_size: .; cdr3_nt: TGTGCCAGCCGAGCCTACAGGGTGAATCAGCCCCAGCATTTT; cdr3_aa: CASRAYRVNQPQHF
cdr3_length: 16; v_call: TRBV13; j_call: TRBJ2-1; d_call: TRBD2; clone_size: .; cdr3_nt: TGTGCCAGCAGCTTAGAGCGGGAGTTGGCCTACAATGAGCAGTTCTTC; cdr3_aa: CASSLERELAYNEQFF
cdr3_length: 14; v_call: TRBV6-5; j_call: TRBJ2-7; d_call: .; clone_size: .; cdr3_nt: TGTGCCAGCAGTCGGACAGACCAGGGGTACGAGCAGTACTTC; cdr3_aa: CASSRTDQGYEQYF
cdr3_length: 14; v_call: TRBV15; j_call: TRBJ2-7; d_call: TRBD1; clone_size: .; cdr3_nt: TGTGCCACCAGCACAGGACAGGGGTATGGCGAGCAGTACTTC; cdr3_aa: CATSTGQGYGEQYF
cdr3_length: 16; v_call: TRBV7-2; j_call: TRBJ2-3; d_call: .; clone_size: .; cdr3_nt: TGTGCCAGCAGCTTAGTATCCGGGGGAGGCACAGATACGCAGTATTTT; cdr3_aa: CASSLVSGGGTDTQYF
cdr3_length: 20; v_call: TRBV6-4; j_call: TRBJ2-2; d_call: TRBD1; clone_size: .; cdr3_nt: TGTGCCAGCAGTGCCTCGGGACAGGGGGCGTTTGCGGTGAACACCGGGGAGCTGTTTTTT; cdr3_aa: CASSASGQGAFAVNTGELFF
cdr3_length: 16; v_call: TRBV11-2; j_call: TRBJ2-7; d_call: TRBD2; clone_size: .; cdr3_nt: TGTGCCAGCAGCCACCCCCGACTAGCCCGAAGGTACGAGCAGTACTTC; cdr3_aa: CASSHPRLARRYEQYF
cdr3_length: 17; v_call: TRBV3-1/TRBV3-2; j_call: TRBJ1-1; d_call: TRBD1; clone_size: .; cdr3_nt: TGTGCCAGCAGCCAAGATCTTAGGGGGCCAACGGGGACTGAAGCTTTCTTT; cdr3_aa: CASSQDLRGPTGTEAFF
cdr3_length: 15; v_call: TRBV5-1; j_call: TRBJ1-2; d_call: TRBD1; clone_size: once; cdr3_nt: TGCGCCAGCAGCCCTCGACAGGGACCTAACTATGGCTACACCTTC; cdr3_aa: CASSPRQGPNYGYTF
cdr3_length: 15; v_call: TRBV4-1; j_call: TRBJ1-2; d_call: .; clone_size: .; cdr3_nt: TGCGCCAGCAGCCAAGATCAAGTCAGTCCGATAGGCTACACCTTC; cdr3_aa: CASSQDQVSPIGYTF
cdr3_length: 14; v_call: TRBV6-4; j_call: TRBJ1-2; d_call: .; clone_size: .; cdr3_nt: TGTGCCAGCCTAGACAGGTCTCTTCGGTATGGCTACACCTTC; cdr3_aa: CASLDRSLRYGYTF
cdr3_length: 14; v_call: TRBV5-4; j_call: TRBJ1-4; d_call: TRBD1; clone_size: .; cdr3_nt: TGTGCCAGCAGCCGGGACAGGACTAATGAAAAACTGTTTTTT; cdr3_aa: CASSRDRTNEKLFF
cdr3_length: 14; v_call: TRBV20-1; j_call: TRBJ1-1; d_call: TRBD1; clone_size: .; cdr3_nt: TGCAGTGCTAGTAAATTTACAGGGGCTACTGAAGCTTTCTTT; cdr3_aa: CSASKFTGATEAFF
cdr3_length: 14; v_call: TRBV19; j_call: TRBJ2-1; d_call: .; clone_size: few; cdr3_nt: TGTGCCAGTAGTTCGCGGACTTTTGGGAATGAGCAGTTCTTC; cdr3_aa: CASSSRTFGNEQFF
cdr3_length: 18; v_call: TRBV7-9; j_call: TRBJ1-6; d_call: .; clone_size: .; cdr3_nt: TGTGCCAGCAGCTTAAATCCGCGGGGGCCCGCCTATAATTCACCCCTCCACTTT; cdr3_aa: CASSLNPRGPAYNSPLHF
cdr3_length: 13; v_call: TRBV29-1; j_call: TRBJ2-1; d_call: TRBD2; clone_size: .; cdr3_nt: TGCAGCTGTAGCGGGAGGGCCAGGGATGAGCAGTTCTTC; cdr3_aa: CSCSGRARDEQFF
cdr3_length: 12; v_call: TRBV10-3; j_call: TRBJ1-2; d_call: .; clone_size: .; cdr3_nt: TGTGCCATCAGTGTTAATAACTATGGCTACACCTTC; cdr3_aa: CAISVNNYGYTF
cdr3_length: 11; v_call: TRBV6-2/TRBV6-3; j_call: TRBJ2-5; d_call: .; clone_size: .; cdr3_nt: TGTGCCAGCAGTTTCCTCCAGACCCAGTACTTC; cdr3_aa: CASSFLQTQYF
cdr3_length: 13; v_call: TRBV28; j_call: TRBJ2-3; d_call: .; clone_size: .; cdr3_nt: TGTGCCGGCCGAGGGCCTCACACAGATACGCAGTATTTT; cdr3_aa: CAGRGPHTDTQYF
cdr3_length: 13; v_call: TRBV7-9; j_call: TRBJ1-2; d_call: .; clone_size: .; cdr3_nt: TGTGCCAGCAGCTTGGCAGGGCGCTATGGCTACACCTTC; cdr3_aa: CASSLAGRYGYTF
cdr3_length: 15; v_call: TRBV6-2/TRBV6-3; j_call: TRBJ2-2; d_call: TRBD1; clone_size: once; cdr3_nt: TGTGCCAGCAGTCTCCGACAGGGGGCCCACGGGGAGCTGTTTTTT; cdr3_aa: CASSLRQGAHGELFF
cdr3_length: 15; v_call: TRBV9; j_call: TRBJ2-2; d_call: TRBD1; clone_size: .; cdr3_nt: TGTGCCAGCAGCGTATCCGGGACAGACACCGGGGAGCTGTTTTTT; cdr3_aa: CASSVSGTDTGELFF
cdr3_length: 13; v_call: TRBV18; j_call: TRBJ1-4; d_call: .; clone_size: .; cdr3_nt: TGTGCCAGCTCACCGGGCCTTAATGAAAAACTGTTTTTT; cdr3_aa: CASSPGLNEKLFF
cdr3_length: 15; v_call: TRBV9; j_call: TRBJ2-7; d_call: .; clone_size: few; cdr3_nt: TGTGCCAGCAGCGTAGCCGGGGGACCATCCTACGAGCAGTACTTC; cdr3_aa: CASSVAGGPSYEQYF
cdr3_length: 14; v_call: TRBV7-2; j_call: TRBJ2-3; d_call: .; clone_size: .; cdr3_nt: TGTGCCAGCAGCCCTGCTTGGCCCCCAGATACGCAGTATTTT; cdr3_aa: CASSPAWPPDTQYF
cdr3_length: 15; v_call: TRBV6-5; j_call: TRBJ1-2; d_call: .; clone_size: .; cdr3_nt: TGTGCCAGCTACCATCAGGGGTCACCTTCGTTTGGCTACACCTTC; cdr3_aa: CASYHQGSPSFGYTF
cdr3_length: 14; v_call: TRBV6-5; j_call: TRBJ2-1; d_call: TRBD2; clone_size: .; cdr3_nt: TGTGCCAGCACTCGCAGCGGGAGGGGCAATGAGCAGTTCTTC; cdr3_aa: CASTRSGRGNEQFF
cdr3_length: 14; v_call: TRBV7-2; j_call: TRBJ2-2; d_call: .; clone_size: .; cdr3_nt: TGTGCCAGCAGCTTGGACTTAAACACCGGGGAGCTGTTTTTT; cdr3_aa: CASSLDLNTGELFF
cdr3_length: 17; v_call: TRBV11-1; j_call: TRBJ2-1; d_call: .; clone_size: .; cdr3_nt: TGTGCCAGCAGCTTAGCGCTGGTGGGAGACGCCTACAATGAGCAGTTCTTC; cdr3_aa: CASSLALVGDAYNEQFF
cdr3_length: 16; v_call: TRBV3-1/TRBV3-2; j_call: TRBJ2-5; d_call: TRBD2; clone_size: .; cdr3_nt: TGTGCCAGCAGCCAAGGACCGGGACTACTCCAAGAGACCCAGTACTTC; cdr3_aa: CASSQGPGLLQETQYF
cdr3_length: 14; v_call: TRBV30; j_call: TRBJ2-1; d_call: .; clone_size: .; cdr3_nt: TGTGCCTGGAATAGGGGGAGGGCATACAATGAGCAGTTCTTC; cdr3_aa: CAWNRGRAYNEQFF
cdr3_length: 15; v_call: TRBV4-3; j_call: TRBJ1-4; d_call: .; clone_size: .; cdr3_nt: TGCGCCAGCAGCCAGGCCCTGACGGGACATGGAAAACTGTTTTTT; cdr3_aa: CASSQALTGHGKLFF